This T cell receptor beta chain comes out of a study of cytomegalovirus exposure and HLA in healthy donors. Study-wide findings and caveats: Rarity marked most TCR sequences, yet some public TCRs occurred in many donors.

Details on this clone: Its matching antigen is unknown.

This CDR3 has 15 residues. Germline V gene sequence: CDR1 SGHDN, CDR2 FVKESK. The V end was cut by 2 bases, the J end by 2 bases, with 10 bases between. Profiled with immunoSEQ multiplex PCR; TCRdb holds only in-frame clones, not every one. The repertoire holds 190,000 or so clones, with 80% to 85% as singletons. Sequenced material: PBMCs. The TCR was taken from a woman under 30 in good health and CMV-seropositive. V and J are TRBV14 and TRBJ1-3, with TRBD1 as a possible D gene (5 bases). The DNA of the CDR3 is TGTGCCAGCAGCCAACAGCGGGGGGCTGGAAACACCATATATTTT. This codes for CASSQQRGAGNTIYF.